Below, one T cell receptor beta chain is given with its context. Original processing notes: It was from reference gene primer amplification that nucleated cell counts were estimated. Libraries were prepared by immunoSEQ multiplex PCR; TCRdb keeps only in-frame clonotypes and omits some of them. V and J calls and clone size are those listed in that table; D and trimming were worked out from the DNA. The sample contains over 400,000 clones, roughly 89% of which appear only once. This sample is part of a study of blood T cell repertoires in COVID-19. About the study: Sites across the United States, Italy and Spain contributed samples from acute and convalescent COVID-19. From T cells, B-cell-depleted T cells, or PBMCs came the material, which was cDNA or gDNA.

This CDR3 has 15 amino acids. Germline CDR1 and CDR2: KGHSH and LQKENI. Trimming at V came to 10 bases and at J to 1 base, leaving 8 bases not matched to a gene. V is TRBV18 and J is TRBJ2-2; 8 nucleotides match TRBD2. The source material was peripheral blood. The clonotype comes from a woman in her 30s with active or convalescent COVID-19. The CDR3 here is CATRHGGENTGELFF. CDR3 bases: TGTGCCACCCGACACGGGGGGGAGAACACCGGGGAGCTGTTTTTT.